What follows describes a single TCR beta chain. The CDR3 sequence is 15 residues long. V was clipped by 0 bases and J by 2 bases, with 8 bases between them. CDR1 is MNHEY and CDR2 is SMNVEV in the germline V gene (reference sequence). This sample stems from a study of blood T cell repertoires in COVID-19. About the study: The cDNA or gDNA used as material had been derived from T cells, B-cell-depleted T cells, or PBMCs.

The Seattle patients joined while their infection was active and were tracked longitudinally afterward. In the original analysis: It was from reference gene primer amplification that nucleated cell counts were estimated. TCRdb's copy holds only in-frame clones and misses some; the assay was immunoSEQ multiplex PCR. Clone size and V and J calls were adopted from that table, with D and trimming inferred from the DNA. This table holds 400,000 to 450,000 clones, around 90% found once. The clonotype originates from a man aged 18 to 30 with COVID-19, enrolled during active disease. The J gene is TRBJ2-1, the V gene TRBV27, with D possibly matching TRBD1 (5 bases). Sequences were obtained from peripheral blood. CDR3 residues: CASSLSGAPYNEQFF. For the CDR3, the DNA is TGTGCCAGCAGTTTATCAGGGGCCCCCTACAATGAGCAGTTCTTC.